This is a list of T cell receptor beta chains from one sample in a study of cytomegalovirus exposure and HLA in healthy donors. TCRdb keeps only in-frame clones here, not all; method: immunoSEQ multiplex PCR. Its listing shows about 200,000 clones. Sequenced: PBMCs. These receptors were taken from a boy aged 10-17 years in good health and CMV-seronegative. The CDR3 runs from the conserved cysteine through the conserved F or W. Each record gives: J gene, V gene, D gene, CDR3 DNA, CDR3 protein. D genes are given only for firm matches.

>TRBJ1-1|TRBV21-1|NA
TGTGCCAGCAGCTCCCCAGGATTAGCGGCTACGGGCCCTGAAGCTTTCTTT
CASSSPGLAATGPEAFF
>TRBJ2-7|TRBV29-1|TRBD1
TGCAGCGTAGAGGACAGGGGCTACGAGCAGTACTTC
CSVEDRGYEQYF
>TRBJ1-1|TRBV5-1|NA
TGCGCCAGCAGCTTGCCGGGCACTGAAGCTTTCTTT
CASSLPGTEAFF
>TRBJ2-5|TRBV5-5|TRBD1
TGTGCCAGCAGCTCCTACAGGGGTGGTGTGGAGACCCAGTACTTC
CASSSYRGGVETQYF
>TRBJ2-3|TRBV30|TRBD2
TGTGCCTGGAGTCCGGGGACTAGCGGGGCCACAGATACGCAGTATTTT
CAWSPGTSGATDTQYF
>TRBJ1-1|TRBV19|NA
TGTGCCAGTAGTATCCTGGCAGGCCTTGAAGCTTTCTTT
CASSILAGLEAFF
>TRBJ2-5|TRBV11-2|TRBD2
TGTGCCAGCAGCTCAGGGACTAGCGGGGGGGTCCTACAAGAGACCCAGTACTTC
CASSSGTSGGVLQETQYF
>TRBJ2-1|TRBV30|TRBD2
TGTGCCTGGAGTGTACGAGCGGGGGGGCGGATGGAGCAGTTCTTC
CAWSVRAGGRMEQFF
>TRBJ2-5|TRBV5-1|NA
TGCGCCAGCAGCTTGCTCCGAGGAGAGACCCAGTACTTC
CASSLLRGETQYF
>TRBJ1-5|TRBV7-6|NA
TGTGCCAGCAGTATGGCCCCAGGGTGGGCTCAGCCCCAGCATTTT
CASSMAPGWAQPQHF
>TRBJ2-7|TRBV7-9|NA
TGTGCCAGCAGCCCCCCGGCAGGGATCCACGAGCAGTACTTC
CASSPPAGIHEQYF
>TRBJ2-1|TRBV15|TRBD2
TGTGCCACCAGCAGAGATCCCGGGGGGGCCGATGAGCAGTTCTTC
CATSRDPGGADEQFF
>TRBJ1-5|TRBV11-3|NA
TGTGCCAGCACCCGAGGGTGCAGGGGCAGACATCAGCCCCAGCATTTT
CASTRGCRGRHQPQHF
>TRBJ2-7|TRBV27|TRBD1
TGTGCCAGCAGTTTAGGGGACAGGGCCTACGAGCAGTACTTC
CASSLGDRAYEQYF
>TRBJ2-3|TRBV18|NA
TGTGCCAGCTCACCATTACCAGTTGCAGATACGCAGTATTTT
CASSPLPVADTQYF
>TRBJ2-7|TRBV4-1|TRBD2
TGCGCCAGCAGCCTCTCGGGACTAGCAATCCACGAGCAGTACTTC
CASSLSGLAIHEQYF
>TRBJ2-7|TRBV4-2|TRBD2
TGTGCCAGCAGCCAAGAGACTAGCGGGGGGACTTCCTACGAGCAGTACTTC
CASSQETSGGTSYEQYF
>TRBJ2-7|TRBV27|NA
TGTGCCAGCAGTTTAGGACTTTCCTACGAGCAGTACTTC
CASSLGLSYEQYF
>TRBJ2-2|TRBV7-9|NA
TGTGCCAGCAGCTTAGTGCAGTATCAAGGGGCCGGGGAGCTGTTTTTT
CASSLVQYQGAGELFF
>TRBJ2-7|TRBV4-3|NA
TGCGCCAGCAGCCAAGAAGGACAGACAAGCTCCTACGAGCAGTACTTC
CASSQEGQTSSYEQYF
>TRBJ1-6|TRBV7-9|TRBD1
TGTGCCAGCAGCCCCGACAGGGTACGATCACCCCTCCACTTT
CASSPDRVRSPLHF
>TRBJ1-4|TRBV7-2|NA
TGTGCCAGCAGCCCAGGGGACCTTCGGAGAAATGAAAAACTGTTTTTT
CASSPGDLRRNEKLFF
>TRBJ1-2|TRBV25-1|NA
TGTGCCAGCAGTGTCACAGGGTATGGCTACACCTTC
CASSVTGYGYTF
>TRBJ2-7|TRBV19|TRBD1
TGTGCCAGTAGGGGACAGGGGAAGCTATTCGACGAGCAGTACTTC
CASRGQGKLFDEQYF
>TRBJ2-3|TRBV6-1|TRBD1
TGTGCCATCCAAGACAGGGGACACACAGATACGCAGTATTTT
CAIQDRGHTDTQYF
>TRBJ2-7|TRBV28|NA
TGTGCCAGCAGTTTGGAGATTTCCTACGAGCAGTACTTC
CASSLEISYEQYF
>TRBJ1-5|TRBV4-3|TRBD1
TGCGCCAGCAGGAAAGTGTCCGAGACAGGGGGAAACCGCGGTAATCAGCCCCAGCATTTT
CASRKVSETGGNRGNQPQHF
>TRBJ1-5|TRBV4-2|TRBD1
TGTGCCAGCAGCCCTAGGACAGGGATAGGGAATAGCAATCAGCCCCAGCATTTT
CASSPRTGIGNSNQPQHF
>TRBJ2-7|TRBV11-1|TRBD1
TGTGCCAGCAGCTTACTTGGGACAGGGGCCTACGAGCAGTACTTC
CASSLLGTGAYEQYF
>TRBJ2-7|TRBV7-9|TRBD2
TGTGCCAGCAGTCCTCTGGGCGGGGGGGCTACCTACGAGCAGTACTTC
CASSPLGGGATYEQYF
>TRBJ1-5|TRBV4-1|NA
TGCGCCAGCAGCCAAGTGGGAAGGGGGTTGGATCAGCCCCAGCATTTT
CASSQVGRGLDQPQHF
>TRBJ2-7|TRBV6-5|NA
TGTGCCAGCAGTTACTCCATTTCCTACGAGCAGTACTTC
CASSYSISYEQYF
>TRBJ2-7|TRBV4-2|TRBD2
TGTGCCAGCAGCCAAGGCACTAGCGGGGACTCCTACGAGCAGTACTTC
CASSQGTSGDSYEQYF
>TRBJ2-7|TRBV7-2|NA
TGTGCCAGCAGCTTGGGCGTCTCCTACGAGCAGTACTTC
CASSLGVSYEQYF
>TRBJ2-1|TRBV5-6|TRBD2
TGTGCCAGCAGCTTAAGGACTAGCGGGGGACCCTACAATGAGCAGTTCTTC
CASSLRTSGGPYNEQFF
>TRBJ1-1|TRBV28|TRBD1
TGTGCCAGCAAGGACAGGGGAAACACTGAAGCTTTCTTT
CASKDRGNTEAFF
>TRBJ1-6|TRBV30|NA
TGTGCCTGGAGTAGCGGCCCACCCCTCCACTTT
CAWSSGPPLHF
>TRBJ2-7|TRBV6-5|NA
TGTGCCAGCAGTAACACAGGAGTCTACGAGCAGTACTTC
CASSNTGVYEQYF
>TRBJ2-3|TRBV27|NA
TGTGCCAGCAGTTTAAACAGGGCGGCGCCAGATACGCAGTATTTT
CASSLNRAAPDTQYF
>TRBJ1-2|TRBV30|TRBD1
TGTGCCTGGAGCAGACAGGGGAACTATGGCTACACCTTC
CAWSRQGNYGYTF
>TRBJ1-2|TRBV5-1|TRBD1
TGCGCCAGCAGCTGGACAGGTTCTGCTGCCTATGGCTACACCTTC
CASSWTGSAAYGYTF